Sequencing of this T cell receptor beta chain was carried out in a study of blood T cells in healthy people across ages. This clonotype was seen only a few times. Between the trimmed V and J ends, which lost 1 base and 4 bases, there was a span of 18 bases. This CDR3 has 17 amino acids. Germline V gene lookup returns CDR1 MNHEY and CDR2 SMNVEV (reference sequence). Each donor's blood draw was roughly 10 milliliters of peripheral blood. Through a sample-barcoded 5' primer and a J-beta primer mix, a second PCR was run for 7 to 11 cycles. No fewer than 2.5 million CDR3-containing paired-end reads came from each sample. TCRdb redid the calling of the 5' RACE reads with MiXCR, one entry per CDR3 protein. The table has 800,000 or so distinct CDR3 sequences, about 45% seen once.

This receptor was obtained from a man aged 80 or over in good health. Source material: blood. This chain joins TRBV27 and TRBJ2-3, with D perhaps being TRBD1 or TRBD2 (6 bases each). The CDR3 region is CASSLYIQARGADTQYF. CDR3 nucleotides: TGTGCCAGCAGTTTATATATCCAGGCTAGGGGGGCAGATACGCAGTATTTT.